This TCR beta chain was captured by sequencing in a study of brain T cells in children with intractable seizures. In germline, CDR1 is SGHKS, CDR2 YYEKEE (reference sequence). The CDR3 extends over 14 amino acids. The V end was cut by 5 bases, the J end by 0 bases, with 12 bases between. Study observations and caveats: Only CDR3 sequence similarity suggested viral specificity, without known HCMV serostatus. Clones missing pre-surgery may reflect undersampling of that blood sample.

Of note for this clone: Its matching antigen is unknown.

The protocol was immunoSEQ multiplex PCR, while the TCRdb copy is restricted to in-frame clones and leaves out a portion. The sample contains 88,000 or so clones, under 95% of which appear only once. Only cases whose brain tissue showed the highest T cell transcript signatures were sequenced. Patients received at least one anti-epileptic drug before surgery. The chain uses TRBV5-5 and TRBJ2-7; D remains unclear. Sequenced material: peripheral blood, taken at surgery. The clonotype originates from a girl aged 2 to 10 with Rasmussen encephalitis and intractable seizures. The CDR3, as DNA: TGTGCCAGCAGTTCTGTAAGGCGCTCCTACGAGCAGTACTTC. This encodes CASSSVRRSYEQYF.